A single sample is the source of the 16 T cell receptor beta chains below, sequenced in a study of blood T cell repertoires in COVID-19. This table comes from immunoSEQ multiplex PCR, and its TCRdb copy is limited to in-frame clones, with some not included. The sample yields roughly 340,000 clones, approximately 89% seen once. What was sequenced was PBMCs or T cells enriched from blood (not recorded which). The receptors come from a man aged 35-49 years in a cohort exposed to, infected with or recovered from COVID-19 (not recorded which).

The chain carries TRBV5-1 and TRBJ2-1; maybe TRBD2 (5 bases). V lost 4 bases and J 4 bases, leaving 24 bases between the germline ends. Germline values: CDR1 SGHRS, CDR2 YFSETQ. The CDR3 length is 18 residues. CDR3 bases: TGCGCCAGCAGCCCGGGCGTGAGTGGGCGGGTGGGTTACAATGAGCAGTTCTTC. Protein sequence: CASSPGVSGRVGYNEQFF. The whole variable domain, filled in from reference TRBV5-1 and TRBJ2-1, reads KAGVTQTPRYLIKTRGQQVTLSCSPISGHRSVSWYQQTPGQGLQFLFEYFSETQRNKGNFPGRFSGRQFSNSRSEMNVSTLELGDSALYLCASSPGVSGRVGYNEQFFGPGTRLTVL.

This clone has a handful of counts. The chain links TRBV28 to TRBJ1-1; tentative D call: TRBD1 (5 bases). Germline CDR1 is MDHEN and CDR2 is SYDVKM. This CDR3 has 14 residues. Trimming removed 5 bases from V and 0 bases from J, with 10 bases in between. CDR3 bases: TGTGCCAGCAGTCGACAGTACGTGAACACTGAAGCTTTCTTT. Its translation: CASSRQYVNTEAFF.

The rearrangement links TRBV19 to TRBJ2-7; 9 nucleotides match TRBD1. There are 15 residues in the CDR3. The V gene's germline CDR1 is LNHDA and CDR2 SQIVND (reference sequence). J was trimmed by 2 bases and V by 1 base; bases with no gene match: 3. The CDR3 region is CASSIGTGAAYEQYF. The CDR3 nucleotides read TGTGCCAGTAGTATAGGGACAGGGGCGGCCTACGAGCAGTACTTC. The full variable domain, in which reference TRBV19 and TRBJ2-7 provide the parts outside the CDR3, is DGGITQSPKYLFRKEGQNVTLSCEQNLNHDAMYWYRQDPGQGLRLIYYSQIVNDFQKGDIAEGYSVSREKKESFPLTVTSAQKNPTAFYLCASSIGTGAAYEQYFGPGTRLTVT.

The chain has TRBV19 and TRBJ2-3; possible D gene TRBD2, 5 bases. The CDR3 runs 13 residues. The V gene's germline CDR1 is LNHDA and CDR2 SQIVND (reference sequence). With 8 bases removed from V and 3 bases from J, the gap between germline ends came to 12 bases. CDR3 residues: CASSRGPTDTQYF. The CDR3 nucleotides are TGTGCCAGTTCGAGAGGGCCAACAGATACGCAGTATTTT.

The V and J genes are TRBV19 and TRBJ1-4; D is perhaps TRBD1 (6 bases). The V gene lost 4 bases and the J gene lost 8 bases, with 14 bases spanning the gap. In germline, CDR1 is LNHDA, CDR2 SQIVND (reference sequence). CDR3 length: 14 residues. CDR3: CASSRTVLGEKLFF. As DNA, the CDR3 is TGTGCCAGTAGTAGGACAGTCCTTGGAGAAAAACTGTTTTTT.

This chain uses TRBV5-1 with TRBJ2-3, with 8 bases lining up with TRBD2. The junction had 1 base not matched to a gene; V was cut back by 2 bases and J by 2 bases. CDR1 and CDR2 (germline): SGHRS, YFSETQ. The CDR3 consists of 14 residues. The CDR3 loop is CASSLLADTDTQYF. DNA of the CDR3: TGCGCCAGCAGCTTACTAGCGGACACAGATACGCAGTATTTT.

This chain uses TRBV3-1 (or the pseudogene TRBV3-2) with TRBJ1-1, with D possibly TRBD1 on 6 matching bases. The V gene lost 0 bases and the J gene lost 10 bases, with 12 bases spanning the gap. This CDR3 region has 13 residues. Germline V gene sequence: CDR1 LGHDT, CDR2 YNNKEL (reference sequence). CDR3: CASSQDGGSSAFF. CDR3 DNA: TGTGCCAGCAGCCAAGATGGGGGCTCCTCAGCTTTCTTT.

The V call is TRBV15, the J call TRBJ1-1, with TRBD1 matching 9 bases. V trimming: 0 bases; J trimming: 12 bases; junction bases outside the gene matches: 8. The CDR3 loop spans 14 amino acids. The germline CDR1 and CDR2 sequences are LNHNV and YYDKDF (reference sequence). CDR3 DNA: TGTGCCACCAGCAGAGATCTTCGGGACAGGGCGACTTTCTTT. Its translation is CATSRDLRDRATFF.

This chain connects TRBV24-1 to TRBJ1-1; 10 bases fit TRBD1. J gave up 1 base and V 7 bases, and 11 bases lay outside the gene matches. The CDR3 sequence is 17 residues long. Germline V gene sequence: CDR1 KGHDR, CDR2 SFDVKD. The CDR3 sequence is CATRVPGQGFWNTEAFF. CDR3 nucleotides: TGTGCCACCAGGGTTCCGGGACAGGGGTTTTGGAACACTGAAGCTTTCTTT.

The CDR3 region is CASSPRMSGYGYTF. Written as DNA, the CDR3 is TGTGCCAGCAGCCCAAGGATGTCGGGTTATGGCTACACCTTC. V and J are TRBV11-2 and TRBJ1-2; no clear D gene. Germline V gives CDR1 SGHAT, CDR2 FQNNGV. Trimming stripped 5 bases from V and 5 bases from J, with 15 bases between. The CDR3 has 14 amino acids.

V and J are TRBV13 and TRBJ2-1, with a weak D call TRBD2 (6 bases). The V end was cut by 5 bases, the J end by 8 bases, with 13 bases between. The CDR3 runs to 13 residues. The germline V gene has CDR1 PRHDT and CDR2 FYEKMQ (reference sequence). The CDR3 DNA reads TGTGCCAGCAGCACGTTGAGGGACTATGAGCAGTTCTTC. Its protein is CASSTLRDYEQFF.

This clone has a handful of counts. The chain recombines TRBV7-9 with TRBJ2-1; 8 bases fit TRBD1. V was clipped by 5 bases and J by 9 bases; unmatched bases: 3. CDR3 length: 12 amino acids. Germline CDR1 is SEHNR and CDR2 is FQNEAQ (reference sequence). CDR3 nucleotide sequence: TGTGCCAGCAGCGCAACAGGGGGTGAGCAGTTCTTC. It codes for CASSATGGEQFF.

The chain carries TRBV27 and TRBJ1-6, with TRBD1 as a possible D gene (5 bases). The germline V gene has CDR1 MNHEY and CDR2 SMNVEV (reference sequence). Trimming removed 3 bases at V and 8 bases at J, with 14 bases between. This CDR3 region has 15 residues. CDR3 coding DNA: TGTGCCAGCAGTTTCAGGGAGGTTTATCATTCACCCCTCCACTTT. Translation: CASSFREVYHSPLHF.

This rearrangement joins TRBV11-2 to TRBJ2-7; TRBD2 might be the D (6 bases). V was pared by 3 bases and J by 0 bases, with 12 bases between. The V gene's germline CDR1 is SGHAT and CDR2 FQNNGV. CDR3 length: 15 residues. The CDR3 loop is CASSFKRVSSYEQYF. The DNA of the CDR3 is TGTGCCAGCAGCTTTAAGCGGGTGAGCTCCTACGAGCAGTACTTC.

The rearrangement uses TRBV7-2 and TRBJ2-1, with TRBD1 as a possible D gene (5 bases). The V and J ends lost 0 bases and 9 bases respectively, with 6 bases between them. This CDR3 spans 12 amino acids. The V gene's germline CDR1 is SGHTA and CDR2 FQGNSA. The CDR3 loop is CASSLAGPEQFF. In DNA, the CDR3 is TGTGCCAGCAGCTTAGCGGGGCCTGAGCAGTTCTTC.

CDR3 sequence reads: CASSESSLTAALYEQYF. CDR3 bases: TGTGCCAGCAGTGAAAGCAGCCTGACAGCCGCCTTATACGAGCAGTACTTC. The chain is built from TRBV6-1 and TRBJ2-7; TRBD1 might be the D (5 bases). CDR3 length: 17 amino acids. The germline V and J ends were trimmed by 2 bases and 4 bases, with 21 bases remaining between them. Germline CDR1 MNHNS, CDR2 SASEGT.